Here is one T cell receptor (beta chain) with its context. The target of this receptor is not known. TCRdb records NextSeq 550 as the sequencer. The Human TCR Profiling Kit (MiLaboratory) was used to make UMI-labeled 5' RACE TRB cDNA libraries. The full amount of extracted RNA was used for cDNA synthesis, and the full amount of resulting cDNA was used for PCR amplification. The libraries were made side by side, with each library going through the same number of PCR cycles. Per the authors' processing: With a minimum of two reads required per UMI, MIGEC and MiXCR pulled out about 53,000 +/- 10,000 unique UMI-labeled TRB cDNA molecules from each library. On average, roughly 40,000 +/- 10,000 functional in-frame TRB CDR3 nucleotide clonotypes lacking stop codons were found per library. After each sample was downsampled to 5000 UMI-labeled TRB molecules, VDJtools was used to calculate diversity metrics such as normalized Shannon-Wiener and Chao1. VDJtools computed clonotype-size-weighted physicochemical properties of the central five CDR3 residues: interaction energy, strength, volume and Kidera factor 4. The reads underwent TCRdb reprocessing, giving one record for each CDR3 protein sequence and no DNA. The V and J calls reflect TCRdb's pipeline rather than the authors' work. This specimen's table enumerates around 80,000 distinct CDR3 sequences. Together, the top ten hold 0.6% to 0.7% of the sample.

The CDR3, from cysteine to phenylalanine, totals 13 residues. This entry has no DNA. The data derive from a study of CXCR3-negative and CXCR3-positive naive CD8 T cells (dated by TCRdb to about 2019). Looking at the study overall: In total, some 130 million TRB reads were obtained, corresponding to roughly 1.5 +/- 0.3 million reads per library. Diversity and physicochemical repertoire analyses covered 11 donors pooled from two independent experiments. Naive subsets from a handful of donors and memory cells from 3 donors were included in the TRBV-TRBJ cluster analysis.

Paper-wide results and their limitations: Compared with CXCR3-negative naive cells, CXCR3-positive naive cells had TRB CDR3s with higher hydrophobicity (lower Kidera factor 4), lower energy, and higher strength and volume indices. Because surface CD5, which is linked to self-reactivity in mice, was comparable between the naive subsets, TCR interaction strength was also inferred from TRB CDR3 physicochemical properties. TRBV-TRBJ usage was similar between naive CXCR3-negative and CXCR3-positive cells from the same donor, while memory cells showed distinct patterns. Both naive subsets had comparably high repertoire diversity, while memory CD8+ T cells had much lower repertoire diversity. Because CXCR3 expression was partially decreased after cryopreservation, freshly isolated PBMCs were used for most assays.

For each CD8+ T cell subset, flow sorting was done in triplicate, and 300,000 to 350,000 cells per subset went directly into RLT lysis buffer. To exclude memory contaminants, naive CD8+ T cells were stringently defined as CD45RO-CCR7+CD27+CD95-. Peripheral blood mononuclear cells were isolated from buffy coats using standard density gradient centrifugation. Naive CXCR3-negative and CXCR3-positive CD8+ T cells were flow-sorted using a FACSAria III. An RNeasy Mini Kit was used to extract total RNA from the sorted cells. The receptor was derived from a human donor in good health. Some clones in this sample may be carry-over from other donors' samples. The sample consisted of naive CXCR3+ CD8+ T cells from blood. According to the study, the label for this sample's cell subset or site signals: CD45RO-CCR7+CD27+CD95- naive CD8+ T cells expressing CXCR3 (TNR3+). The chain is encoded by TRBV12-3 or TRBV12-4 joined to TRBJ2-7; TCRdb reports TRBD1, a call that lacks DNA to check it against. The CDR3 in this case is CASSSQGIREQYF.